This T cell receptor beta chain was retrieved from a study of blood T cell repertoires in COVID-19. As for the study in general: From the United States, Italy and Spain came samples of acute and convalescent COVID-19. Sample material is recorded as cDNA or gDNA derived from T cells, B-cell-depleted T cells, or PBMCs.

In the authors' methods: It was from reference gene primer amplification that nucleated cell counts were estimated. Method: immunoSEQ multiplex PCR; TCRdb's copy keeps in-frame clones and lacks some. Clonal size and the V and J genes are those of that table, whereas D and trimming came from the DNA. The table includes fewer than 300,000 clones, roughly 92% detected once. Material: peripheral blood. The TCR was taken from a woman in her twenties or thirties with COVID-19, enrolled during active disease.

CDR3 residues: CAWTRSGSFSEQYF. The CDR3 nucleotides are TGTGCCTGGACCCGTAGCGGGAGTTTCTCCGAGCAGTACTTC. The J gene is TRBJ2-7, the V gene TRBV30; 9 bases are a match to TRBD2. CDR3 length equals 14 residues. J lost 6 bases, V lost 4 bases, and 10 bases had no gene match. Germline-derived CDR1 and CDR2 are GTSNPN and SVGIG (reference sequence).